This entry is about one T cell receptor (beta chain). As yet, its antigen is unknown. TCRdb itself ran the reads through MiXCR, one entry per CDR3 protein. The table lists 650,000 to 900,000 distinct CDR3 sequences, about 31% of them singletons. The data stem from a study of T cell repertoires in cytomegalovirus infection. Turning to the study itself: HLA-C-restricted CMV epitopes, recently identified, and well-studied HLA-B-restricted ones were used by the study. Both CMV infection and a matching HLA type were indicated by public TCR beta signatures.

Broader study findings: CMV-specific HLA-C-restricted TCR beta clonotypes dominated the ex vivo response.

V was cut by 0 bases and J by 4 bases, with 13 bases left in between. The CDR3 runs to 15 residues. The germline V gene encodes CDR1 LGHNA and CDR2 YNFKEQ. This TCR was recovered from a human donor in good health (CMV status not recorded). Some clones in this sample may be carry-over from other donors' samples. This chain connects TRBV4-2 to TRBJ2-7; D is undetermined. The material sequenced was cultured CD8+ T cells from PBMCs, taken from culture after CMV antigen stimulation. CDR3 DNA: TGTGCCAGCAGCCAAGAGGTAGGAAAACATTACGAGCAGTACGTC. Amino acid sequence: CASSQEVGKHYEQYV.